Ten or more counts support the clone carrying this T cell receptor (beta chain). This entry comes from a study of T cells in Graves' hyperthyroidism and ophthalmopathy. The germline CDR1 and CDR2 sequences are SGHRS and YFSETQ. V trimming: 4 bases; J trimming: 4 bases; junction bases outside the gene matches: 6. The CDR3 has 16 residues. What was amplified from RNA transcripts were TCR beta CDR3 regions. First-round RT-PCR with HTBI primers amplified the TCR CDR3 region. TCRdb ran MiXCR on the multiplex PCR reads and lists one entry per CDR3 protein. The data show hundreds of thousands of distinct CDR3 sequences, less than 25% seen once. It was uncontrolled infection, other autoimmune disease, pregnancy or lactation that excluded patients.

The chain couples TRBV5-1 to TRBJ2-3, with TRBD2 matching 13 bases. The material sequenced was blood. The source is a man younger than 40 with Graves' ophthalmopathy. The DNA for the CDR3 is TGCGCCAGCAGCCGAAGGACTAGCGGGAGTGCAGATACGCAGTATTTT. Protein sequence: CASSRRTSGSADTQYF.